Following are 6 T cell receptor beta chains from one sample sequenced in a study of long-term antiretroviral therapy in people with HIV. The libraries were made with immunoSEQ v3.0 at survey level. Profiled with immunoSEQ multiplex PCR; TCRdb holds only in-frame clones, not every one. The sample carries approximately 25,000 clones, 86% recorded once. Sequencing used unsorted PBMCs, obtained 1.2 years after starting antiretroviral therapy. Every receptor here comes from a man aged 45-60 years with HIV.

This sequence joins TRBV9 and TRBJ1-2; 10 bases are a match to TRBD1. After removal of 4 bases from V and 3 bases from J, the junction contained 3 bases not matched to a gene. Germline values: CDR1 SGDLS, CDR2 YYNGEE. The CDR3 loop spans 14 amino acids. This CDR3 reads CASSPGQGDYGYTF. Here the CDR3 DNA reads TGTGCCAGCAGCCCCGGACAGGGGGACTATGGCTACACCTTC.

The genes are TRBV7-9 and TRBJ1-1, with D unresolved. Per germline, CDR1 SEHNR and CDR2 FQNEAQ (reference sequence). V lost 1 base and J lost 10, with 13 bases in between. The CDR3 runs to 13 residues. CDR3 protein: CASSLEQARRAFF. CDR3 nucleotides: TGTGCCAGCAGCTTAGAACAAGCGCGGAGAGCTTTCTTT.

The chain joins TRBV5-1 to TRBJ2-1; no firm D call. The CDR3 length is 14 residues. Trimming removed 2 bases at V and 1 base at J, with 7 bases between. CDR1 is SGHRS and CDR2 is YFSETQ in the germline V gene. CDR3 region: CASSLPGSYNEQFF. CDR3 nucleotide sequence: TGCGCCAGCAGCTTACCTGGGTCCTACAATGAGCAGTTCTTC.

This sequence joins TRBV10-3 and TRBJ1-1, with TRBD1 as a possible D gene (6 bases). Germline CDR1 and CDR2: ENHRY and SYGVKD. V dropped 8 bases and J dropped 1 base, with 26 bases sitting between them. This CDR3 has 18 amino acids. The CDR3 here is CAIRAPQGGGTGNTEAFF. In DNA form, the CDR3 reads TGTGCCATCCGCGCGCCACAGGGAGGTGGGACCGGGAACACTGAAGCTTTCTTT.

The CDR3 nucleotides read TGTGCCAGCAGCTCCGGCCGCGGGGGTGAAAAACTGTTTTTT. Translated: CASSSGRGGEKLFF. The chain employs TRBV7-9 and TRBJ1-4; tentative D call: TRBD1 (5 bases). V was cut by 4 bases and J by 7 bases, with 13 bases left in between. CDR1 and CDR2 from the germline V gene are SEHNR and FQNEAQ (reference sequence). The CDR3 sequence is 14 residues long.

CDR3 nucleotide sequence: TGTGCCAGTAGTACAGACAGGGTTAATTGGAATCAGCCCCAGCATTTT. Residues: CASSTDRVNWNQPQHF. V and J are TRBV19 and TRBJ1-5; 7 nucleotides line up with TRBD1. This CDR3 has 16 residues. Per germline, CDR1 LNHDA and CDR2 SQIVND (reference sequence). Losses at the gene ends were 4 bases for V and 4 bases for J; bases not matched to a gene: 10.